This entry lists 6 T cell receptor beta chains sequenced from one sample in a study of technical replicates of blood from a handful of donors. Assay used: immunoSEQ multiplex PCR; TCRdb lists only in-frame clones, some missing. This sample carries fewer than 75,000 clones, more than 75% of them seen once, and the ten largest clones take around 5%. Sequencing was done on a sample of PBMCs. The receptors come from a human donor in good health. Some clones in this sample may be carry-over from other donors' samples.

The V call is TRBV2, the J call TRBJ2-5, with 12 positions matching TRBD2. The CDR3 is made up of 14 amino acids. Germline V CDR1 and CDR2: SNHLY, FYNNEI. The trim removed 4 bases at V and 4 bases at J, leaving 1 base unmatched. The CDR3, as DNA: TGTGCCAGCAGTGCACTAGCGGGAGGAGAGACCCAGTACTTC. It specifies CASSALAGGETQYF.

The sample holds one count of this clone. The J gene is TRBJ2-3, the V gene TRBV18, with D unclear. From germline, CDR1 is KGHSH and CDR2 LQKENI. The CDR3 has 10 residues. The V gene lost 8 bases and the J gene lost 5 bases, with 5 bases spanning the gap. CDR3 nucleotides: TGTGCCAGCCCTTTAGATACGCAGTATTTT. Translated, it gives CASPLDTQYF. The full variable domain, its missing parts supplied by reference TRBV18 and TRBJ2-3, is NAGVMQNPRHLVRRRGQEARLRCSPMKGHSHVYWYRQLPEEGLKFMVYLQKENIIDESGMPKERFSAEFPKEGPSILRIQQVVRGDSAAYFCASPLDTQYFGPGTRLTVL.

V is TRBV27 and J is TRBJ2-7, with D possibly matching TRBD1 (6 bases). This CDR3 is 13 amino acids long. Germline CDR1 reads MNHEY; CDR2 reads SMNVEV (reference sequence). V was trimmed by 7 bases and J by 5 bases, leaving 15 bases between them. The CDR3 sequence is CASNWQGSNEQYF. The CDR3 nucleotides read TGTGCCAGCAATTGGCAGGGGAGTAACGAGCAGTACTTC.

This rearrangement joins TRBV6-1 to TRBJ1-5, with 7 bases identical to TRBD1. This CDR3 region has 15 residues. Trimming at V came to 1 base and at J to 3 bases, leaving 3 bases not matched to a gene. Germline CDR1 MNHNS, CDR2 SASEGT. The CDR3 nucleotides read TGTGCCAGCAGTGAAGGGGACAGAGTCAATCAGCCCCAGCATTTT. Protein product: CASSEGDRVNQPQHF.

The CDR3, as DNA: TGTGCCAGCTCACCAACGCTAGCGTCACAGGAGACCCAGTACTTC. It translates to CASSPTLASQETQYF. V usage is TRBV18 and J usage is TRBJ2-5; perhaps TRBD2 as D (6 bases). CDR1 is KGHSH, CDR2 LQKENI, per germline. V lost 2 bases and J 5 bases, leaving 15 bases between the germline ends. The CDR3 loop spans 15 amino acids.

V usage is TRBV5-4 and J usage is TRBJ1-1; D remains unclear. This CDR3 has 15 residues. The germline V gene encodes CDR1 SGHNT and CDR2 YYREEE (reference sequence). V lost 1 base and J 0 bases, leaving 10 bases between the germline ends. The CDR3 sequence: CASSLPGMMNTEAFF. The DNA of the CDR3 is TGTGCCAGCAGCTTGCCGGGAATGATGAACACTGAAGCTTTCTTT.